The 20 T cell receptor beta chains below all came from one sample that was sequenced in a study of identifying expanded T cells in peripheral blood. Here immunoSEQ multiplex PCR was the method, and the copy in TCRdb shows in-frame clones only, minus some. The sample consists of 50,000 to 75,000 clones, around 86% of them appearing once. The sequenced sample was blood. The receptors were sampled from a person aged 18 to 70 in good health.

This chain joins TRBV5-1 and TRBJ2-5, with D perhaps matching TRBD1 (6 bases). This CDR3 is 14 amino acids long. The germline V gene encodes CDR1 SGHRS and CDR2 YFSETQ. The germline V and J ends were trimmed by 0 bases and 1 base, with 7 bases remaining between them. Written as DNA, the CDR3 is TGCGCCAGCAGCTTGGTAGGGGGCCAAGAGACCCAGTACTTC. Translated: CASSLVGGQETQYF.

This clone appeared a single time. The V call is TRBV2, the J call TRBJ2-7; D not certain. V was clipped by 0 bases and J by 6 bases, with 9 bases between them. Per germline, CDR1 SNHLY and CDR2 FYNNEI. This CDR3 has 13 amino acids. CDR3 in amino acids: CASSEAERIEQYV. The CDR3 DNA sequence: TGTGCCAGCAGTGAAGCTGAACGGATCGAGCAGTACGTC.

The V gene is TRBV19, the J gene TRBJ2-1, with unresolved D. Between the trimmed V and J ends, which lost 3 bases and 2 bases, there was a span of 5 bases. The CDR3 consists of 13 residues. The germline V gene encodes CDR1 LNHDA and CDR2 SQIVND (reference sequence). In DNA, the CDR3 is TGTGCCAGTAGTATTCCACCCTACAATGAGCAGTTCTTC. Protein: CASSIPPYNEQFF.

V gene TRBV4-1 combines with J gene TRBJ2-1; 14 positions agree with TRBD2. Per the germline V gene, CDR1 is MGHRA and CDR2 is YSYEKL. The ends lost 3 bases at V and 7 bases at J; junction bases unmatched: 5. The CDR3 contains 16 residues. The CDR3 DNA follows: TGCGCCAGCAGCCATACCGGGACTAGCGGGGGTAATGAGCAGTTCTTC. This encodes CASSHTGTSGGNEQFF.

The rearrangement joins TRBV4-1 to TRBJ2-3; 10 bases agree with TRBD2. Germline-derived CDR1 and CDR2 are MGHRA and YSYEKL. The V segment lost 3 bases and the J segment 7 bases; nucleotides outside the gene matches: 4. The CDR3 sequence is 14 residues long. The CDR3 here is CASSQLAGGNTQYF. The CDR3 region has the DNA TGCGCCAGCAGCCAGTTAGCGGGAGGTAATACGCAGTATTTT.

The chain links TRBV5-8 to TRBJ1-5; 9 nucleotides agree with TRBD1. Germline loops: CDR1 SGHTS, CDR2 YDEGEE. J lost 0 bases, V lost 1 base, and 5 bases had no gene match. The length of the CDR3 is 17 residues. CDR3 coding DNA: TGTGCCAGCAGCTTGTCGGAGACAGGGGGTAGCAATCAGCCCCAGCATTTT. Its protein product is CASSLSETGGSNQPQHF.

In DNA form, the CDR3 reads TGTGCCAGCAGCCAACAGGGAGGGTTGACTGAAGCTTTCTTT. Translating it yields CASSQQGGLTEAFF. The rearrangement joins TRBV27 to TRBJ1-1; weak D call: TRBD1 (6 bases). This CDR3 comprises 14 residues. In germline, CDR1 is MNHEY, CDR2 SMNVEV (reference sequence). V was trimmed by 6 bases and J by 5 bases, leaving 16 bases between them.

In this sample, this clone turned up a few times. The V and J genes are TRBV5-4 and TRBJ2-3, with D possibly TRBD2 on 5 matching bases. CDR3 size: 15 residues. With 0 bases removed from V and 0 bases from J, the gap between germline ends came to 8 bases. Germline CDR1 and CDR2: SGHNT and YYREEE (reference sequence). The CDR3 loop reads CASSLGGGSTDTQYF. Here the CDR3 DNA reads TGTGCCAGCAGCTTGGGCGGCGGGAGCACAGATACGCAGTATTTT.

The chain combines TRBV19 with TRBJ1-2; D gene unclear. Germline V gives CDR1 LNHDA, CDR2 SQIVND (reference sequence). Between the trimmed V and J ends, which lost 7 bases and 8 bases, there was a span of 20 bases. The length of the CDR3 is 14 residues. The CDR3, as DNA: TGTGCCAGTACAAAATCACCGGTCCCGGGAGGCTACACCTTC. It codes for CASTKSPVPGGYTF. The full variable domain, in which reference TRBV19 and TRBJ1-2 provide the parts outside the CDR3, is DGGITQSPKYLFRKEGQNVTLSCEQNLNHDAMYWYRQDPGQGLRLIYYSQIVNDFQKGDIAEGYSVSREKKESFPLTVTSAQKNPTAFYLCASTKSPVPGGYTFGSGTRLTVV.

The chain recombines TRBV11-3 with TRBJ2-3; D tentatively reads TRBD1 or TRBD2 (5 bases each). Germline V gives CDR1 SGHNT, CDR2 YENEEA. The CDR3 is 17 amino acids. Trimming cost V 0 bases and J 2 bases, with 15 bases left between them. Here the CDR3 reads CASSLDRLTGTTDTQYF. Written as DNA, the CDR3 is TGTGCCAGCAGCTTAGATCGACTAACGGGGACCACAGATACGCAGTATTTT. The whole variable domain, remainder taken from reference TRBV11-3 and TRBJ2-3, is EAGVVQSPRYKIIEKKQPVAFWCNPISGHNTLYWYLQNLGQGPELLIRYENEEAVDDSQLPKDRFSAERLKGVDSTLKIQPAELGDSAVYLCASSLDRLTGTTDTQYFGPGTRLTVL.

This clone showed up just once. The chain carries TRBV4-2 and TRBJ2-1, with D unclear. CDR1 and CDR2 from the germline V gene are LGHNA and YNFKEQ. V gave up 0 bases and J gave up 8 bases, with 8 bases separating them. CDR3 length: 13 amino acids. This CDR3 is CASSQEVRYEQFF. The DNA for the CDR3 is TGTGCCAGCAGCCAAGAGGTTAGATATGAGCAGTTCTTC.

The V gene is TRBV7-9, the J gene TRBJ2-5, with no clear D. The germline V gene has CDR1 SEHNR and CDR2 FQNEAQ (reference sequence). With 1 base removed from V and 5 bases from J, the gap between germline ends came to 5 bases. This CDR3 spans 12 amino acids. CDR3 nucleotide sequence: TGTGCCAGCAGCTTAGTGCGGGAGACCCAGTACTTC. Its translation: CASSLVRETQYF.

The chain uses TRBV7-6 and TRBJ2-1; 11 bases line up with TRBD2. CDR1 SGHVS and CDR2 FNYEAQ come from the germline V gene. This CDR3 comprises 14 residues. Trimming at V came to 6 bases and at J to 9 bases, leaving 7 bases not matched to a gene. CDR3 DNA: TGTGCCAGCAGAGATAGCGGGAGGGCCGGTGAGCAGTTCTTC. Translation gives CASRDSGRAGEQFF.

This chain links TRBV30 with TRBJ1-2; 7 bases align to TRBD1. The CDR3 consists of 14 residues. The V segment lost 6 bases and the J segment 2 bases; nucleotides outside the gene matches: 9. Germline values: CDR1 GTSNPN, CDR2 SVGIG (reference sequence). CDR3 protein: CACPIRGTNYGYTF. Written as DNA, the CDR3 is TGTGCCTGTCCTATCAGGGGGACAAACTATGGCTACACCTTC.

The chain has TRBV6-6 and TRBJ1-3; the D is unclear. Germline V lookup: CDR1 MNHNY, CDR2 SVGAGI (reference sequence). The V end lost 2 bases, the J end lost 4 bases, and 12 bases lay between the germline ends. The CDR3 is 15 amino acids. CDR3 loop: CASSYPGPLGNTIYF. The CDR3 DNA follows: TGTGCCAGCAGTTACCCCGGGCCCCTAGGAAACACCATATATTTT.

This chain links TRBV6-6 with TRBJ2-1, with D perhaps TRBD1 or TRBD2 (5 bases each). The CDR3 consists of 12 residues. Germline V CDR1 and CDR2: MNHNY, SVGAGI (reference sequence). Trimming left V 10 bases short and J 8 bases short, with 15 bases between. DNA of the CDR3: TGTGCCACCATCACTAGGGGTCATGAGCAGTTCTTC. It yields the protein CATITRGHEQFF.

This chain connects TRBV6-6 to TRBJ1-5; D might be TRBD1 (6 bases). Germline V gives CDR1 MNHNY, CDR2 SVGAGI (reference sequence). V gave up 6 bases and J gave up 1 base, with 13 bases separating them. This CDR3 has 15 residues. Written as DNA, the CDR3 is TGTGCCAGCAGGCAAGGGGGAGGGAGCAATCAGCCCCAGCATTTT. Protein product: CASRQGGGSNQPQHF.

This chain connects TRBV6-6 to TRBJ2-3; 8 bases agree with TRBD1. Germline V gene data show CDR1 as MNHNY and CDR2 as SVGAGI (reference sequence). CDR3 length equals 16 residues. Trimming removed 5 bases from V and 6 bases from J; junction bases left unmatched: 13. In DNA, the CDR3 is TGTGCCAGCAGTCCGAGAGGGACAGGAAATAGGGATACGCAGTATTTT. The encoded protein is CASSPRGTGNRDTQYF.

The DNA for the CDR3 is TGTGCCAGCAGCTTAAGGACTAGCGGGAGTAGGGATGAGCAGTTCTTC. This translates into CASSLRTSGSRDEQFF. V gene TRBV7-8 combines with J gene TRBJ2-1; 13 positions match TRBD2. With V trimmed by 2 bases and J by 8 bases, 6 bases remained unmatched. CDR3 length equals 16 residues. The V gene's germline CDR1 is SGHVS and CDR2 FQNEAQ.

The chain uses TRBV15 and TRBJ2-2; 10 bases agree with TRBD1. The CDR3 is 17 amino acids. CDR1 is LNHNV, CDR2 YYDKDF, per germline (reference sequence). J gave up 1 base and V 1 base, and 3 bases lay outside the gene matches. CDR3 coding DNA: TGTGCCACCAGCAGAGGAAGGGACAGGGGGAACACCGGGGAGCTGTTTTTT. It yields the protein CATSRGRDRGNTGELFF.